The 18 T cell receptor beta chains below were found in one sample sequenced in a study of OX40 agonist ivuxolimab in advanced cancers. Profiled with immunoSEQ multiplex PCR; TCRdb holds only in-frame clones, not every one. The table shows just under 65,000 clones, with roughly four fifths occurring only once. Sample: CD4+ or CD8+ T cells sorted from blood, taken in a trial of the OX40 agonist ivuxolimab. The receptors stem from an adult with an advanced solid tumor such as melanoma, head and neck, liver or kidney cancer.

V is TRBV28 and J is TRBJ1-2; D is possibly TRBD1 (5 bases). The germline V gene encodes CDR1 MDHEN and CDR2 SYDVKM. CDR3 length: 14 residues. Trimming removed 5 bases at V and 6 bases at J, with 16 bases between. Here the CDR3 DNA reads TGTGCCAGCAGTCTCACACAGGAAAGGAATGGCTACACCTTC. Residues: CASSLTQERNGYTF.

The chain's CDR3 is CASSETGADYTF. The CDR3 DNA sequence: TGTGCCAGCAGTGAAACCGGGGCCGACTACACCTTC. The V and J genes are TRBV2 and TRBJ1-2, with a weak D call TRBD1 (5 bases). Germline loops: CDR1 SNHLY, CDR2 FYNNEI. This CDR3 contains 12 residues. The V gene lost 2 bases and the J gene lost 10 bases, with 11 bases spanning the gap.

This CDR3 reads CASSFRPGQGSYGYTF. In nucleotides, the CDR3 is TGCGCCAGCAGCTTTAGACCTGGACAGGGTTCCTATGGCTACACCTTC. The chain recombines TRBV5-1 with TRBJ1-2, with 8 positions matching TRBD1. CDR1 and CDR2 (germline): SGHRS, YFSETQ. Trimming removed 2 bases from V and 4 bases from J; junction bases left unmatched: 10. The CDR3 contains 16 residues.

This rearrangement joins TRBV5-4 to TRBJ1-2; TRBD1 might be the D (5 bases). V was shortened by 2 bases and J by 2 bases, with 10 bases between the two germline ends. This CDR3 is built from 14 residues. CDR1 is SGHNT, CDR2 YYREEE, per germline (reference sequence). CDR3 bases: TGTGCCAGCAGCTTCCCAGGGAGCAACTATGGCTACACCTTC. This translates into CASSFPGSNYGYTF.

The rearrangement joins TRBV27 to TRBJ1-2; TRBD1 matches at 7 bases. Germline V gene lookup returns CDR1 MNHEY and CDR2 SMNVEV (reference sequence). The V gene end was trimmed by 2 bases and the J gene end by 8 bases; junction bases not matched to a gene: 11. CDR3 length: 15 residues. The CDR3, as DNA: TGTGCCAGCAGTTTAACTCTCGGGACAGCCTCCGGCTACACCTTC. Residues: CASSLTLGTASGYTF.

The V gene is TRBV5-6, the J gene TRBJ2-2; D possibly matches TRBD1 or TRBD2 (5 bases each). V dropped 0 bases and J dropped 3 bases, with 12 bases sitting between them. The CDR3 extends over 16 amino acids. CDR1 and CDR2 from the germline V gene are SGHDT and YYEEEE. The CDR3 DNA reads TGTGCCAGCAGCTTGGCCGGGGCAGGCCACACCGGGGAGCTGTTTTTT. This codes for CASSLAGAGHTGELFF.

This clone has only a few counts. The chain joins TRBV30 to TRBJ2-5; tentative D call: TRBD2 (6 bases). Trimming left V 2 bases short and J 1 base short, with 8 bases between. The CDR3 has 13 residues. Germline V gene lookup returns CDR1 GTSNPN and CDR2 SVGIG (reference sequence). CDR3 DNA: TGTGCCTGGAGTCGGGACTTCCAAGAGACCCAGTACTTC. Protein: CAWSRDFQETQYF.

The chain links TRBV19 to TRBJ2-3, with 15 positions matching TRBD2. Trimming at V came to 5 bases and at J to 3 bases, leaving 6 bases not matched to a gene. This CDR3 is 17 amino acids long. Germline V CDR1 and CDR2: LNHDA, SQIVND (reference sequence). The CDR3 DNA is TGTGCCAGTAGTGCCTGGACTAGCGGGGGGGGGACAGATACGCAGTATTTT. It translates to CASSAWTSGGGTDTQYF.

V is TRBV30 and J is TRBJ1-6, with a tentative D call TRBD1 (5 bases). The CDR3 totals 19 residues. Trimming took off 0 bases at V and 0 bases at J, with 18 bases between the two ends. Looked up from germline, CDR1 is GTSNPN and CDR2 is SVGIG (reference sequence). The DNA for the CDR3 is TGTGCCTGGAGTGTTTCCAGGGTGACTGCCTTCTCCTATAATTCACCCCTCCACTTT. Residues: CAWSVSRVTAFSYNSPLHF.

There are a few counts of this clone. The chain links TRBV2 to TRBJ1-3; 11 positions match TRBD1. Losses at the gene ends were 4 bases for V and 8 bases for J; bases not matched to a gene: 1. Per the germline V gene, CDR1 is SNHLY and CDR2 is FYNNEI. The length of the CDR3 is 13 residues. CDR3 residues: CASSVGQGDTIYF. The CDR3 nucleotides read TGTGCCAGCAGTGTGGGACAGGGGGACACCATATATTTT.

V gene TRBV19 combines with J gene TRBJ2-2; D remains unclear. This CDR3 is built from 15 residues. V lost 10 bases and J lost 4, with 19 bases in between. Germline V CDR1 and CDR2: LNHDA, SQIVND (reference sequence). DNA of the CDR3: TGTGCCACCCGGAGACCCTCGATAGGCACCGGGGAGCTGTTTTTT. This codes for CATRRPSIGTGELFF. The full variable domain, in which reference TRBV19 and TRBJ2-2 provide the parts outside the CDR3, is DGGITQSPKYLFRKEGQNVTLSCEQNLNHDAMYWYRQDPGQGLRLIYYSQIVNDFQKGDIAEGYSVSREKKESFPLTVTSAQKNPTAFYLCATRRPSIGTGELFFGEGSRLTVL.

The chain joins TRBV18 to TRBJ2-6; 8 bases are a match to TRBD1. CDR1 is KGHSH, CDR2 LQKENI, per germline. J was trimmed by 0 bases and V by 2 bases; bases with no gene match: 6. The CDR3 is 18 amino acids. DNA of the CDR3: TGTGCCAGCTCACCAAGTACAGGGGGGATCTCTGGGGCCAACGTCCTGACTTTC. Residues: CASSPSTGGISGANVLTF.

CDR3 sequence reads: CAWSARNRAFHEQYF. The CDR3 coding sequence is TGTGCCTGGAGTGCCCGTAACAGGGCCTTCCACGAGCAGTACTTC. V usage is TRBV30 and J usage is TRBJ2-7; TRBD1 is a possible D gene (6 bases). The CDR3 length is 15 residues. Germline values: CDR1 GTSNPN, CDR2 SVGIG (reference sequence). V was trimmed by 1 base and J by 5 bases, leaving 18 bases between them.

This chain uses TRBV5-6 with TRBJ2-3, with D maybe TRBD1 (6 bases). Germline V gene data show CDR1 as SGHDT and CDR2 as YYEEEE. The V end was cut by 5 bases, the J end by 0 bases, with 10 bases between. CDR3 length: 14 residues. CDR3 sequence (DNA): TGTGCCAGCAGTCCAGGACAGAGCACAGATACGCAGTATTTT. Translation gives CASSPGQSTDTQYF.

This clone showed up just a few times. In DNA form, the CDR3 reads TGTGCCAGCAGCTTCCGGGACAGGGGGCGGATGATGGCTGGCTACACCTTC. It is translated as CASSFRDRGRMMAGYTF. The chain combines TRBV5-8 with TRBJ1-2, with 12 nucleotides matching TRBD1. The CDR3 has 17 amino acids. V was pared by 2 bases and J by 7 bases, with 12 bases of the junction left unmatched. Germline CDR1 reads SGHTS; CDR2 reads YDEGEE.

This clone was seen a handful of times. This chain connects TRBV30 to TRBJ1-1; D is unclear. V gave up 4 bases and J gave up 2 bases, with 11 bases separating them. In germline, CDR1 is GTSNPN, CDR2 SVGIG (reference sequence). This CDR3 spans 13 amino acids. The CDR3 here is CAWKRQVNTEAFF. As DNA, the CDR3 is TGTGCCTGGAAACGGCAGGTCAACACTGAAGCTTTCTTT.

The chain couples TRBV6-6 to TRBJ2-1; the D is unclear. Between the trimmed V and J ends, which lost 6 bases and 7 bases, there was a span of 7 bases. CDR1 is MNHNY and CDR2 is SVGAGI in the germline V gene (reference sequence). The CDR3 extends over 11 amino acids. CDR3 bases: TGTGCCAGCAGACACGGGAATGAGCAGTTCTTC. Translation: CASRHGNEQFF.

This chain uses TRBV20-1 with TRBJ1-1; tentatively, D is TRBD1 (5 bases). The V and J ends lost 7 bases and 5 bases respectively, with 11 bases between them. The CDR3 loop spans 11 amino acids. CDR1 and CDR2 (germline): DFQATT, SNEGSKA (reference sequence). Here the CDR3 DNA reads TGCAGTGTTCAGGGACCTACTGAAGCTTTCTTT. It encodes CSVQGPTEAFF.